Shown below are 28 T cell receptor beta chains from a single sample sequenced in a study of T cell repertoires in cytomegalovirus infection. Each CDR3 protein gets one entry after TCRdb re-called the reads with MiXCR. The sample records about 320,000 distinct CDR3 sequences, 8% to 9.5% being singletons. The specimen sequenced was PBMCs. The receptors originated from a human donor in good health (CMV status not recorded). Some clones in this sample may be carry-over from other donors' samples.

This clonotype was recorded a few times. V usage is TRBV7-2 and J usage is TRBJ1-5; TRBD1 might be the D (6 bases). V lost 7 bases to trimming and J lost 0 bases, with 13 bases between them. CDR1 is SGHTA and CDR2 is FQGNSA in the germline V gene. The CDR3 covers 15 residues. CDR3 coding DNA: TGTGCCAGCAACCCCGGGGGCTATAGCAATCAGCCCCAGCATTTT. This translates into CASNPGGYSNQPQHF.

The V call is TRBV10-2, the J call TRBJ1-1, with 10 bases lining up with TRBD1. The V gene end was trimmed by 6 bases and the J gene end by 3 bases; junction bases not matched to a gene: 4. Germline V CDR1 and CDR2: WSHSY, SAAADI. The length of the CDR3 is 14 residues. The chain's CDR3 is CASRRTGGDTEAFF. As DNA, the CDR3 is TGCGCCAGCAGGAGGACAGGGGGGGACACTGAAGCTTTCTTT.

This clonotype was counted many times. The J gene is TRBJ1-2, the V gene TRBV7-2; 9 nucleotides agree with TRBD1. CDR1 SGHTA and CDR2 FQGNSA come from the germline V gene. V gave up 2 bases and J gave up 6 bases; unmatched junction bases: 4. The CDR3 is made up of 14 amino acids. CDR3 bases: TGTGCCAGCAGCTTATATGGGACAGGGCATGGCTACACCTTC. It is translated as CASSLYGTGHGYTF.

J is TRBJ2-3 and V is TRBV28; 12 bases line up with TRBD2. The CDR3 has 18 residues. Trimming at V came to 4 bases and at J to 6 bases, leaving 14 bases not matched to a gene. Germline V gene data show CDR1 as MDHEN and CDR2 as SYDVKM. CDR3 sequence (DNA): TGTGCCAGCAGTTGGGGCCGCTCAGGACTAGCGGGATTTGATACGCAGTATTTT. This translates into CASSWGRSGLAGFDTQYF.

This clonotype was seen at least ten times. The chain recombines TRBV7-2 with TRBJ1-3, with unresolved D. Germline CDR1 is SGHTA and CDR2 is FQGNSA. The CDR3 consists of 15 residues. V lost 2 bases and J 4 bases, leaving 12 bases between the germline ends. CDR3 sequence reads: CASSLHFQRGNTIYF. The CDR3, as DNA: TGTGCCAGCAGCTTACACTTCCAGAGGGGAAACACCATATATTTT.

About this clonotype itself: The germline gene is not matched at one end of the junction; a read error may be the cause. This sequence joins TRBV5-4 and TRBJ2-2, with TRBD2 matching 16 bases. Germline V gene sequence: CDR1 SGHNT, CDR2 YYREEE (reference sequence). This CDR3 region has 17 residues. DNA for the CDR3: TGTGCCAGCAGTCCGGGACTAGCGGGGGGGAACACCAGGGAGCTGTTTTTT. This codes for CASSPGLAGGNTRELFF.

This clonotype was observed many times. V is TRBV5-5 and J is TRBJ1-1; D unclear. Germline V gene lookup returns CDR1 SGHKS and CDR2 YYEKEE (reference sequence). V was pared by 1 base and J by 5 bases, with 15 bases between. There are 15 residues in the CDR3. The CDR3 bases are TGTGCCAGCAGCTTGATGTGGAAGGGCGAGACTGAAGCTTTCTTT. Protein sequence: CASSLMWKGETEAFF.

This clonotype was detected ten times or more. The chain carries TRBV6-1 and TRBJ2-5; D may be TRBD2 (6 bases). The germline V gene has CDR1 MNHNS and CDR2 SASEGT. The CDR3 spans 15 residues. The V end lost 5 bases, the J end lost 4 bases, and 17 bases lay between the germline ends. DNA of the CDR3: TGTGCCAGCAGTTATGAACGGGAGTTAAGAGAGACCCAGTACTTC. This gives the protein CASSYERELRETQYF.

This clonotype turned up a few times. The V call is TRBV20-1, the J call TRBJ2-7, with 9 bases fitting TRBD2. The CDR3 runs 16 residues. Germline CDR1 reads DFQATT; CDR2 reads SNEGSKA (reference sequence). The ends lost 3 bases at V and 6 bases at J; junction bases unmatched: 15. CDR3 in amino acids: CSARVVVAGDWSEQYF. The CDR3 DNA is TGCAGTGCTAGGGTGGTGGTAGCGGGAGACTGGTCCGAGCAGTACTTC.

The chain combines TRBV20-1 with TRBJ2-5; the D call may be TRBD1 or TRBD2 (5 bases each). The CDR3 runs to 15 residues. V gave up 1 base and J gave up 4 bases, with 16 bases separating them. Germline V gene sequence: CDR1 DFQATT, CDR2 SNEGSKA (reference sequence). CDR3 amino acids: CSARAGLGVGETQYF. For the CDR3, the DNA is TGCAGTGCTAGAGCGGGCCTGGGGGTGGGAGAGACCCAGTACTTC.

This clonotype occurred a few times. CDR3 coding DNA: TGTGCCAGCAGTGAATTTAGCACTAGCTCCTACAATGAGCAGTTCTTC. As protein: CASSEFSTSSYNEQFF. V usage is TRBV6-1 and J usage is TRBJ2-1; D may be TRBD2 (5 bases). From germline, CDR1 is MNHNS and CDR2 SASEGT. This CDR3 contains 16 residues. Trimming took off 2 bases at V and 0 bases at J, with 11 bases between the two ends.

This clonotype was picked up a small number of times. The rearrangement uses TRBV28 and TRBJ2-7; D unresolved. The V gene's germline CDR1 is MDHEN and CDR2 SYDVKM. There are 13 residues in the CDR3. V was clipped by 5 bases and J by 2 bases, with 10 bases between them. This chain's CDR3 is CASSPRLPYEQYF. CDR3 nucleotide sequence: TGTGCCAGCAGTCCCCGGCTCCCCTACGAGCAGTACTTC.

The CDR3 protein is CASSSSRTKEKLFF. For the CDR3, the DNA is TGTGCCAGCAGCTCGAGCAGGACAAAAGAAAAACTGTTTTTT. This rearrangement joins TRBV7-6 to TRBJ1-4; a possible D gene is TRBD1 (5 bases). CDR3 length: 14 amino acids. Germline CDR1 SGHVS, CDR2 FNYEAQ. V gave up 4 bases and J gave up 8 bases, with 14 bases separating them. Supplemented by reference TRBV7-6 and TRBJ1-4, the full variable domain reads GAGVSQSPRYKVTKRGQDVALRCDPISGHVSLYWYRQALGQGPEFLTYFNYEAQQDKSGLPNDRFSAERPEGSISTLTIQRTEQRDSAMYRCASSSSRTKEKLFFGSGTQLSVL.

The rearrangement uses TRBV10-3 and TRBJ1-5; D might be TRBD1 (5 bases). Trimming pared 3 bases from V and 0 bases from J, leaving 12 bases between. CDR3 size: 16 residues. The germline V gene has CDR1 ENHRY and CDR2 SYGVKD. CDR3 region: CAISENRRYSNQPQHF. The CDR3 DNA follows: TGTGCCATCAGTGAAAACAGGAGATATAGCAATCAGCCCCAGCATTTT.

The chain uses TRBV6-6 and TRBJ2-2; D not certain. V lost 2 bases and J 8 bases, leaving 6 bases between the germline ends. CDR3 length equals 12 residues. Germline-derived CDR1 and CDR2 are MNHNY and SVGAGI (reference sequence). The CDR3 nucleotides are TGTGCCAGCAGTTACGCCGGTGGGGAGCTGTTTTTT. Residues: CASSYAGGELFF.

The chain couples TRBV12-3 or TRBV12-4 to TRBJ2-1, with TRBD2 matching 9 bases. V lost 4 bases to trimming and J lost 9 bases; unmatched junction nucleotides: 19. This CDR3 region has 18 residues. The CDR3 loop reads CASSYWVGGAGGPGEQFF. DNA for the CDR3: TGTGCCAGCAGTTATTGGGTCGGGGGCGCGGGAGGGCCGGGTGAGCAGTTCTTC.

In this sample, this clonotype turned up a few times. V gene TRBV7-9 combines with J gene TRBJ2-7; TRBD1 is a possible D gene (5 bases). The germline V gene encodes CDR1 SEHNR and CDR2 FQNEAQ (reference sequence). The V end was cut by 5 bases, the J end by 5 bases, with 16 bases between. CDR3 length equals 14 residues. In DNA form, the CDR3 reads TGTGCCAGCAGCCGCCTGCAGGGTTTGGACGAGCAGTACTTC. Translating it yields CASSRLQGLDEQYF.

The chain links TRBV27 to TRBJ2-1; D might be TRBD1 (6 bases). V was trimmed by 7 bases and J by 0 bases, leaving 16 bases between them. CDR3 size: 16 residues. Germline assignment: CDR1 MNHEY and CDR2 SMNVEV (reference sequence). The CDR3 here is CASTSPRDTSYNEQFF. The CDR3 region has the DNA TGTGCCAGCACTTCGCCCCGGGACACCTCCTACAATGAGCAGTTCTTC.

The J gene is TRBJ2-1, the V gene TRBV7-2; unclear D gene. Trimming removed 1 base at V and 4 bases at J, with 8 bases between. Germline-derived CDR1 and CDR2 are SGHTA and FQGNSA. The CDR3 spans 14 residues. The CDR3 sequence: CASSLGWVYNEQFF. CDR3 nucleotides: TGTGCCAGCAGCTTAGGATGGGTATACAATGAGCAGTTCTTC.

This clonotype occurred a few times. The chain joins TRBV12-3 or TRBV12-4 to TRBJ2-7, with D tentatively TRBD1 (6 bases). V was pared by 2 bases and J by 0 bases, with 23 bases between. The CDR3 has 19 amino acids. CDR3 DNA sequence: TGTGCCAGCAGTTTACCAATTACTATGGACAGCTCCCACTCCTACGAGCAGTACTTC. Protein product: CASSLPITMDSSHSYEQYF.

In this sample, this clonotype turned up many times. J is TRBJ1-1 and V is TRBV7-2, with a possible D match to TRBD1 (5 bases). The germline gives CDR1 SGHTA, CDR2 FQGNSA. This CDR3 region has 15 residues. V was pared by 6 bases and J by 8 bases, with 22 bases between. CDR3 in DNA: TGTGCCAGCAGTCCCACCCGGGGGGGAAGGGAAGAAGCTTTCTTT. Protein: CASSPTRGGREEAFF.

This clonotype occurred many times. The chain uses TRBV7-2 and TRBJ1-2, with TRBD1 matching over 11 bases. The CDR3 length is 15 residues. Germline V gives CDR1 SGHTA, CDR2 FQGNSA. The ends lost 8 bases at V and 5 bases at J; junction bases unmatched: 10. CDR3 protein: CASGRGQGATYGYTF. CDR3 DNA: TGTGCCAGCGGCCGAGGACAGGGGGCAACTTATGGCTACACCTTC.

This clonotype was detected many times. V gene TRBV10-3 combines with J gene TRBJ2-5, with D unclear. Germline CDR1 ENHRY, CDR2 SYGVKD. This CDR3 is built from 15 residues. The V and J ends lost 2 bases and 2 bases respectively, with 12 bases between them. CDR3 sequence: CAISEAAVIQETQYF. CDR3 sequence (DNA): TGTGCCATCAGTGAGGCGGCAGTTATACAAGAGACCCAGTACTTC.

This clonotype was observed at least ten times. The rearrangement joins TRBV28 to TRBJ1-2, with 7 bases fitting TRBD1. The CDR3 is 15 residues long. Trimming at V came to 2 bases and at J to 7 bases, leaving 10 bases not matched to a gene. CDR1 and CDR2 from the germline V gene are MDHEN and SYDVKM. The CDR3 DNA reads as TGTGCCAGCAGTTTACCAACAGGGGTTCACGGTGGCTACACCTTC. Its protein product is CASSLPTGVHGGYTF.

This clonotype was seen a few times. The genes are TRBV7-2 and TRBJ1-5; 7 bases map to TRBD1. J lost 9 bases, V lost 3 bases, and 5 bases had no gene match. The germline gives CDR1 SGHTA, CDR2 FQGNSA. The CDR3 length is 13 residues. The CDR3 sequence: CASSFDRAGPQHF. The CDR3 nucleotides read TGTGCCAGCAGCTTCGACAGGGCCGGGCCCCAGCATTTT.

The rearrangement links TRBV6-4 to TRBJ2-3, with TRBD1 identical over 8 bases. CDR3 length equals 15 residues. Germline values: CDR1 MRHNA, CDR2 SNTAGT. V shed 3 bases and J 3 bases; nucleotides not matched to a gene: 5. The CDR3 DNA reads TGTGCCAGCAGTGAAATGGACAGGGTGACAGATACGCAGTATTTT. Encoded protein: CASSEMDRVTDTQYF.

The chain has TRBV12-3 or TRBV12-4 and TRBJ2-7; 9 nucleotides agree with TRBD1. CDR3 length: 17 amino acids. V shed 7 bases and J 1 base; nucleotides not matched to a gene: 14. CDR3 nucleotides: TGTGCCAGCATCAGGTCTCTGGGACAGGGTAATTCCTACGAGCAGTACTTC. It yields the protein CASIRSLGQGNSYEQYF.

For the CDR3, the DNA is TGCGCCAGCAGCTTGGGACTAGCGGTTTCTTACCAAGAGACCCAGTACTTC. It codes for CASSLGLAVSYQETQYF. The chain has TRBV5-1 and TRBJ2-5, with 9 positions matching TRBD2. CDR1 is SGHRS, CDR2 YFSETQ, per germline. The CDR3 totals 17 residues. Trimming took 0 bases from V and 0 from J; bases not matched to a gene: 6.